This is a list of T cell receptor beta chains from one sample in a study of identical twins. TCRdb fed the 5' RACE reads into MiXCR, producing one record per CDR3 protein. The sample has approximately 230,000 distinct CDR3 sequences; 5.5% to 7.5% are singletons. The sample also formed part of further work on T cells expressing NK-cell markers.

Sequencing was performed on CD8+ T cells sorted from blood. The receptors shown here come from a woman aged 18-29 years in good health. CDR3s include the opening cysteine and the closing phenylalanine or tryptophan. Expanded clones get a size class; other rows say once, few or many, or leave the size out.

>TRBV10-3|NA
CATSQGVSNQPQHF
>TRBV16|few
CASSGLAVYNEQFF
>TRBV12-5|few
CASCRAAYTGELFF
>TRBV12-3/TRBV12-4|many
CASSGTGHTDTQYF
>TRBV20-1|few
CSARSLGVAEAFF
>TRBV6-5|few
CASRTTGPEQYF
>TRBV10-1|many
CASSEGLDYNEQFF
>TRBV12-3/TRBV12-4|few
CASSLDLVDQPQHF
>TRBV6-1|few
CASSPVSGSYNEQFF
>TRBV19|NA
CASSILLRELGNEQFF
>TRBV15|NA
CATSRDWLDGNEQYF
>TRBV9|few
CASSVGSASYEQYF
>TRBV11-2|NA
CASSYPTGGAEDTQYF
>TRBV3-1|NA
CASSQGLAGPYNEQFF
>TRBV21-1|few
CASSDGQGPTGELFF
>TRBV7-9|few
CASSPEGGRGYTF
>TRBV29-1|NA
CSVVGLAGVGDTQYF
>TRBV5-1|many
CASSGGGYTEAFF
>TRBV19|NA
CASSLAPAGGDSSYEQYF
>TRBV5-1|many
CASSLTGISSNQPQHF
>TRBV9|NA
CASSANRGDFYSEKLFF
>TRBV12-5|many
CASGLTLDTQYF
>TRBV6-5|NA
CASSYPWADQETQYF
>TRBV27|many
CASSSRSGTSGSSSYNEQFF
>TRBV5-1|NA
CASSLLEGLNYEQYF
>TRBV5-1|NA
CASSPLGGGATGELFF
>TRBV6-2/TRBV6-3|NA
CASSYVTGDHEQYF
>TRBV18|NA
CASSPEFGKNIQYF
>TRBV6-4|many
CASRRDTGELFF
>TRBV3-1|NA
CASSHGLAEETQYF
>TRBV10-3|many
CATRLGAEAFF
>TRBV7-6|NA
CASSSTSLTSGSDEQYF
>TRBV12-3/TRBV12-4|few
CASSHGTGVNEQFF
>TRBV9|NA
CASSVGSPHNEQFF
>TRBV25-1|NA
CASSTGGLNYGYTF
>TRBV29-1|few
CSVEGLSTEAFF
>TRBV12-3/TRBV12-4|many
CASSFQAGQSIQETQYF
>TRBV9|few
CASSVVGEGGIYEQYF
>TRBV11-2|few
CASSHWGNNQPQHF
>TRBV4-1|NA
CASSQVENYEQYF
>TRBV4-1|NA
CASSPPVESGELFF
>TRBV5-1|NA
CASSSGQGRGTSTGELFF
>TRBV7-8|many
CASSIGTDDYEQYF
>TRBV4-3|many
CASSQGSGDYNEQFF
>TRBV7-2|NA
CASSLGPPAYEQYF
>TRBV12-3/TRBV12-4|NA
CASSYGGAAYEQYF
>TRBV14|many
CASSQGRPDTQYF
>TRBV27|NA
CASGAYRVPDQPQHF
>TRBV29-1|few
CSVVGPERNEQFF
>TRBV29-1|many
CSVEGLAESSYNEQFF
>TRBV2|many
CASSEVGAGHQETQYF
>TRBV4-1|few
CASSQVRERNTEAFF
>TRBV13|few
CASSQGATGREQYF
>TRBV7-8|many
CASSRGDGQYEQYF